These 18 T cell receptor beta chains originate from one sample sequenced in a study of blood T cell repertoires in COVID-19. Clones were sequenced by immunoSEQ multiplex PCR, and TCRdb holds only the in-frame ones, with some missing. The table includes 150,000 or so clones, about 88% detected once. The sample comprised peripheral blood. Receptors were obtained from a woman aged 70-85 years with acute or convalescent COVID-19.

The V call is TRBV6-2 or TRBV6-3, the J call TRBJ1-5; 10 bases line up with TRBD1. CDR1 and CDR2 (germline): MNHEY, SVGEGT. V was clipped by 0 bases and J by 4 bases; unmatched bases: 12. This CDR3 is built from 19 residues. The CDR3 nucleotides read TGTGCCAGCAGTTACTCCGGGACAGGGGCTAAGATTACTAATCAGCCCCAGCATTTT. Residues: CASSYSGTGAKITNQPQHF.

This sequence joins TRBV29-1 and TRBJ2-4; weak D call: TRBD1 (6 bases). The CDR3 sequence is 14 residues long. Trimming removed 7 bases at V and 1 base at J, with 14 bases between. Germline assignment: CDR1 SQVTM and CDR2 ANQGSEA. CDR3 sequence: CSGTSTGAKNIQYF. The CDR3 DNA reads TGCAGCGGTACCTCAACAGGGGCCAAAAACATTCAGTACTTC.

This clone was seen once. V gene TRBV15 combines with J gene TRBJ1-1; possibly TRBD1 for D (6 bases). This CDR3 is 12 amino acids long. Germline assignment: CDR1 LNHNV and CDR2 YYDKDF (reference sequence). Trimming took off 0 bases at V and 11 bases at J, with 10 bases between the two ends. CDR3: CATSREGGMAFF. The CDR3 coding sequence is TGTGCCACCAGCAGAGAAGGGGGAATGGCTTTCTTT.

The CDR3 is CASSLAALGGYTF. The CDR3 coding sequence is TGCGCCAGCAGCTTGGCCGCCCTCGGGGGCTACACCTTC. The chain couples TRBV5-1 to TRBJ1-2; D remains ambiguous. Germline V CDR1 and CDR2: SGHRS, YFSETQ. Trimming pared 0 bases from V and 8 bases from J, leaving 11 bases between. This CDR3 has 13 residues.

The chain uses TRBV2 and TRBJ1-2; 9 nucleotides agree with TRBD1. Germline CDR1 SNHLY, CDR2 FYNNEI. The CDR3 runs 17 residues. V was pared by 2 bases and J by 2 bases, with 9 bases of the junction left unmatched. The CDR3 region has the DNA TGTGCCAGCAGTGAATTCTGGTTGGGACAGGGCAACTATGGCTACACCTTC. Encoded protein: CASSEFWLGQGNYGYTF.

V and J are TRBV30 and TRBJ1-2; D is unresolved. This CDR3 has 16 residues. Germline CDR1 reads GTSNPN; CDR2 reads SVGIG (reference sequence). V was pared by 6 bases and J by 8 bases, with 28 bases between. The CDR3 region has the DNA TGTGCCTGTAGCAATCCCAGCAGTTTACAAGGGAGGGGCTACACCTTC. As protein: CACSNPSSLQGRGYTF.

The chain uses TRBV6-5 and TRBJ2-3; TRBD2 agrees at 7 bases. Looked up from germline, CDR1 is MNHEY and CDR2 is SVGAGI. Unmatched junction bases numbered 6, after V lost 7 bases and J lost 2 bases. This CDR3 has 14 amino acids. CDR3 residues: CASISSGITDTQYF. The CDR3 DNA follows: TGTGCCAGCATTTCTAGCGGTATCACAGATACGCAGTATTTT.

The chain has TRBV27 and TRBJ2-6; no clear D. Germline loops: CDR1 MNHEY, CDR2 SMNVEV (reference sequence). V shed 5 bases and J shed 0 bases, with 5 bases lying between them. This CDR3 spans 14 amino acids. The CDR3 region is CASSPYSGANVLTF. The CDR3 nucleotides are TGTGCCAGCAGTCCCTACTCTGGGGCCAACGTCCTGACTTTC.

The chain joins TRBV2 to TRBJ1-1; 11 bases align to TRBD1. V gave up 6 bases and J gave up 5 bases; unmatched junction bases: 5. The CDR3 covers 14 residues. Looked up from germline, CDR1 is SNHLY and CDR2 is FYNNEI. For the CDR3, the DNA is TGTGCCAGCAGGGGACAGGGGGGGCGTACTGAAGCTTTCTTT. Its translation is CASRGQGGRTEAFF.

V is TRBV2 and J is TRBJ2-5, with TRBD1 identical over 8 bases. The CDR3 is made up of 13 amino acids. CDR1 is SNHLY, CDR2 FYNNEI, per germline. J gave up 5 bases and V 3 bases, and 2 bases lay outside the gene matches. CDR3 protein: CASSEDRVETQYF. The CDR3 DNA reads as TGTGCCAGCAGTGAGGACAGGGTTGAGACCCAGTACTTC.

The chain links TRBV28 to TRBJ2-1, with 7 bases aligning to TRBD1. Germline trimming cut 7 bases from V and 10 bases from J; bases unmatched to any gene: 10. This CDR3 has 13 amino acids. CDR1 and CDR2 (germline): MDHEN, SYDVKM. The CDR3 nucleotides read TGTGCCAGCACTCAAAGACAGGGTCTGGAGCAGTTCTTC. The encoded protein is CASTQRQGLEQFF.

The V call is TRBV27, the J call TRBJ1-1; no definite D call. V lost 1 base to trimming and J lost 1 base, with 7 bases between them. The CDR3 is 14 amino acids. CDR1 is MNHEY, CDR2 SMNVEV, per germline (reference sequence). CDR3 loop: CASSLFVANTEAFF. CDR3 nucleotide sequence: TGTGCCAGCAGTTTATTCGTAGCGAACACTGAAGCTTTCTTT.

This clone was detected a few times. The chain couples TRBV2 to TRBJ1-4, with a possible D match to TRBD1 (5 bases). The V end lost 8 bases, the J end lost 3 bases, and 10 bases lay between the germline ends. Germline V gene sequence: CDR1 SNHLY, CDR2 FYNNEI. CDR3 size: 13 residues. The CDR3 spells CASHRGSNEKLFF. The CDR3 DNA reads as TGTGCCAGCCACCGGGGGTCTAATGAAAAACTGTTTTTT.

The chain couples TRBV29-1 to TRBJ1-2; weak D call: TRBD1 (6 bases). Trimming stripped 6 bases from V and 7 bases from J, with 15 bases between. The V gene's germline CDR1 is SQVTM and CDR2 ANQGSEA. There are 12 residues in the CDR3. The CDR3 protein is CSVLGAHRGYTF. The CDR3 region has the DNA TGCAGCGTGCTGGGGGCCCATCGTGGCTACACCTTC.

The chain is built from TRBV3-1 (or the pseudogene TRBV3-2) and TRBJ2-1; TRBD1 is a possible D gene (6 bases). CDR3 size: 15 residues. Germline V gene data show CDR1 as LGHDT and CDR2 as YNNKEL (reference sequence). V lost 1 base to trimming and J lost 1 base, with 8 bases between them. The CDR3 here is CASSQGRGSYNEQFF. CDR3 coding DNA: TGTGCCAGCAGCCAAGGCAGGGGATCCTACAATGAGCAGTTCTTC.

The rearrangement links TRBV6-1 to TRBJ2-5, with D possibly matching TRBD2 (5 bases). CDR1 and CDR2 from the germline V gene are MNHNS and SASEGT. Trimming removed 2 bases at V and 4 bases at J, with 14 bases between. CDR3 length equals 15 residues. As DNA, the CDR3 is TGTGCCAGCAGTGAAAGCGGAGCTTTAATAGAGACCCAGTACTTC. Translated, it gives CASSESGALIETQYF.

CDR3 in DNA: TGTGCCAGCAGTAGACAGGGGTCTAGCACAGATACGCAGTATTTT. Translation gives CASSRQGSSTDTQYF. The chain recombines TRBV5-5 with TRBJ2-3; 8 bases map to TRBD1. The CDR3 loop spans 15 amino acids. With V trimmed by 5 bases and J by 0 bases, 5 bases remained unmatched. Germline-derived CDR1 and CDR2 are SGHKS and YYEKEE (reference sequence). Drawing the rest from reference TRBV5-5 and TRBJ2-3, the complete variable domain is DAGVTQSPTHLIKTRGQQVTLRCSPISGHKSVSWYQQVLGQGPQFIFQYYEKEERGRGNFPDRFSARQFPNYSSELNVNALLLGDSALYLCASSRQGSSTDTQYFGPGTRLTVL.

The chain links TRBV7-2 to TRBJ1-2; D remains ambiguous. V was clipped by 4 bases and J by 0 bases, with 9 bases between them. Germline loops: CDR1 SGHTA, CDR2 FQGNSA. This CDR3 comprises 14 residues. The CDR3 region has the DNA TGTGCCAGCAGCTCGCCTCGGGCTAACTATGGCTACACCTTC. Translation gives CASSSPRANYGYTF.